A selection of T cell receptor beta chains follows, all from one sample in a study of blood T cell repertoires in COVID-19. Generated by immunoSEQ multiplex PCR, the TCRdb table keeps only in-frame clones and is missing some. The sample lists around 61,000 clones, about 81% seen once, with approximately 14% in the top ten. The specimen sequenced was peripheral blood. The source of these receptors is an elderly man with acute or convalescent COVID-19. CDR3s include the opening cysteine and the closing phenylalanine or tryptophan. A D gene is named only where the DNA matches it firmly. Not every row has a clone size; where given, it reads once, few, many or a size class.

NA	15	TRBJ2-7	TRBV7-9	NA	TGTGCCAGCAGCTTAGCGAGTACCCTCAGGGACGAGCAGTACTTC	CASSLASTLRDEQYF
NA	14	TRBJ1-2	TRBV5-8	NA	TGTGCCAGCAGCTCGCTCGGGACATCTTATGGCTACACCTTC	CASSSLGTSYGYTF
once	18	TRBJ2-1	TRBV18	TRBD2	TGTGCCAGCTCACCACCTCGGCTAGCGGGAGCCTACGGCAATGAGCAGTTCTTC	CASSPPRLAGAYGNEQFF
NA	15	TRBJ1-5	TRBV5-8	NA	TGTGCCAGCAGCTTTAGTCAGGGCGCCTTGTGGCCCCAGCATTTT	CASSFSQGALWPQHF
NA	17	TRBJ2-2	TRBV11-3	TRBD1	TGTGCCAGCAGCCCACCCCTGGGACAGGGTAACACCGGGGAGCTGTTTTTT	CASSPPLGQGNTGELFF
once	14	TRBJ2-3	TRBV10-3	NA	TGTGCCATCAGCGGTAGCGGATCCGGGGATACGCAGTATTTT	CAISGSGSGDTQYF
NA	15	TRBJ2-2	TRBV3-1/TRBV3-2	NA	TGTGCCAGCAGCCTCATATCTACGAACACCGGGGAGCTGTTTTTT	CASSLISTNTGELFF
NA	13	TRBJ2-3	TRBV19	NA	TGTGCCAGTAGTAAAACCGGGGCAGATACGCAGTATTTT	CASSKTGADTQYF
NA	12	TRBJ2-7	TRBV11-2	TRBD2	TGTGCCAGCAGCTTTGGGGGGGGTGAGCAGTACTTC	CASSFGGGEQYF
few	15	TRBJ2-3	TRBV24-1	NA	TGTGCCACCAGTGATCACCAGGACTCCACAGATACGCAGTATTTT	CATSDHQDSTDTQYF
NA	16	TRBJ2-7	TRBV9	TRBD1	TGTGCCAGCTCCCTATCTGGGACAGGGGGTGTGTACGAGCAGTACTTC	CASSLSGTGGVYEQYF
NA	13	TRBJ2-3	TRBV5-1	NA	TGCGCCAGCAGCTTAGGGGGCACAGATACGCAGTATTTT	CASSLGGTDTQYF
NA	13	TRBJ1-1	TRBV28	TRBD1	TGTGCCACGCGTAGACAGGGGGCAACTGAAGCTTTCTTT	CATRRQGATEAFF
NA	15	TRBJ2-7	TRBV5-4	TRBD1	TGTGCCAGCAGCTTGGTTGGACAGGGGGCCTACGAGCAGTACTTC	CASSLVGQGAYEQYF
NA	14	TRBJ2-7	TRBV10-3	NA	TGTGCCATCAGTGAATTGGGACTTACCTACGAGCAGTACTTC	CAISELGLTYEQYF
NA	15	TRBJ2-3	TRBV30	NA	TGTGCCTGGAGAGGATTAGCAAAATACACAGATACGCAGTATTTT	CAWRGLAKYTDTQYF
NA	14	TRBJ2-7	TRBV2	NA	TGTGCCAGCAGAATCGAATTGGACAGCTACGAGCAGTACTTC	CASRIELDSYEQYF
NA	13	TRBJ1-2	TRBV7-9	NA	TGTGCCAGCAGCCGGACAGAGAACTATGGCTACACCTTC	CASSRTENYGYTF
NA	14	TRBJ1-1	TRBV5-1	NA	TGCGCCAGCAGCTTGGATCCGGGGAACACTGAAGCTTTCTTT	CASSLDPGNTEAFF
NA	16	TRBJ2-3	TRBV19	TRBD2	TGTGCCAGTAGCAAGACTAGCGGGAGGGACCTAGATACGCAGTATTTT	CASSKTSGRDLDTQYF
NA	13	TRBJ1-2	TRBV2	NA	TGTGCCAGCTATGCGGTTCTTAACTATGGCTACACCTTC	CASYAVLNYGYTF
NA	15	TRBJ2-2	TRBV5-4	TRBD1	TGTGCCAGCAGCTTGGGGGACAGGGTGACCGGGGAGCTGTTTTTT	CASSLGDRVTGELFF
NA	17	TRBJ2-3	TRBV5-8	TRBD1	TGTGCCAGCAGCTTAACGTCCGGGACAGGGGGTTCCAATACGCAGTATTTT	CASSLTSGTGGSNTQYF
NA	15	TRBJ2-5	TRBV3-1/TRBV3-2	NA	TGTGCCAGCAGCTTTACATTCAGGGGGGCTGAGACCCAGTACTTC	CASSFTFRGAETQYF